This passage covers 21 T cell receptor beta chains from one sample sequenced in a study of cytomegalovirus exposure and HLA in healthy donors. The PCR contained 60 Vbeta and 13 Jbeta primers. Assay: immunoSEQ multiplex PCR; the TCRdb copy retains only in-frame clones and omits some. Of 150,000 to 200,000 clones listed, roughly 79% are singletons. Sequences were obtained from PBMCs. These receptors came from a man younger than 35 in good health and CMV-seropositive.

This chain uses TRBV2 with TRBJ1-2; D ambiguous. This CDR3 is 14 amino acids long. The V gene's germline CDR1 is SNHLY and CDR2 FYNNEI. V lost 3 bases and J lost 3, with 11 bases in between. The DNA of the CDR3 is TGTGCCAGCAGTGAGGGGAGTCGGTACTATGGCTACACCTTC. Amino acid sequence: CASSEGSRYYGYTF.

The rearrangement uses TRBV21-1 and TRBJ2-2; the table's D call of TRBD1 was not tested on the DNA. TRBV21-1 represents a pseudogene. There are 16 residues in the CDR3. The CDR3 loop is CASSTPGTGLPGELFF. The CDR3 DNA reads TGTGCCAGCTCAACTCCCGGGACAGGGCTGCCCGGGGAGCTGTTTTTT.

The J gene is TRBJ1-5, the V gene TRBV27, with D unresolved. V lost 6 bases and J 7 bases, leaving 19 bases between the germline ends. CDR3 length: 15 residues. Germline V gene data show CDR1 as MNHEY and CDR2 as SMNVEV (reference sequence). The CDR3 reads CASRRFPEEGQPQHF. In DNA, the CDR3 is TGTGCCAGCAGGCGATTCCCCGAGGAGGGCCAGCCCCAGCATTTT.

On this clone itself: Other DNA sequences within the sample encode an identical CDR3. V and J are TRBV5-6 and TRBJ1-1; 9 bases line up with TRBD1. The ends lost 2 bases at V and 2 bases at J; junction bases unmatched: 4. The V gene's germline CDR1 is SGHDT and CDR2 YYEEEE. The CDR3 length is 15 residues. The CDR3: CASSLGTGPNTEAFF. The CDR3 DNA follows: TGTGCCAGCAGCTTAGGGACAGGGCCCAACACTGAAGCTTTCTTT. Full variable domain (rest looked up from reference TRBV5-6 and TRBJ1-1): DAGVTQSPTHLIKTRGQQVTLRCSPKSGHDTVSWYQQALGQGPQFIFQYYEEEERQRGNFPDRFSGHQFPNYSSELNVNALLLGDSALYLCASSLGTGPNTEAFFGQGTRLTVV.

The CDR3 sequence: CASRGEGVHNEQFF. In DNA, the CDR3 is TGTGCCAGTAGAGGTGAGGGCGTACACAATGAGCAGTTCTTC. The chain couples TRBV19 to TRBJ2-1; a weak D match, TRBD2 (5 bases). The V end lost 6 bases, the J end lost 5 bases, and 14 bases lay between the germline ends. CDR1 and CDR2 (germline): LNHDA, SQIVND (reference sequence). This CDR3 has 14 amino acids.

The table lists this clone with a few counts. The chain combines TRBV5-5 with TRBJ1-5, with D tentatively TRBD1 (6 bases). The CDR3 is 13 amino acids. V was shortened by 4 bases and J by 7 bases, with 12 bases between the two germline ends. Germline assignment: CDR1 SGHKS and CDR2 YYEKEE (reference sequence). The CDR3 DNA follows: TGTGCCAGCAGCCTAGGGGGAGAGCAGCCCCAGCATTTT. It codes for CASSLGGEQPQHF.

V and J are TRBV2 and TRBJ1-1, with D hard to call. Germline CDR1 reads SNHLY; CDR2 reads FYNNEI. This CDR3 has 14 amino acids. Trimming took 5 bases from V and 6 from J, leaving 16 bases between them. This CDR3 reads CASSTLQLVPEAFF. The CDR3 nucleotides are TGTGCCAGCAGTACATTACAGTTGGTCCCTGAAGCTTTCTTT.

The J gene is TRBJ2-6, the V gene TRBV28; a weak D match, TRBD2 (7 bases). CDR3 length: 17 amino acids. The V end lost 8 bases, the J end lost 2 bases, and 19 bases lay between the germline ends. Germline V CDR1 and CDR2: MDHEN, SYDVKM. CDR3 amino acids: CASGQFAGAPGANVLTF. The CDR3 nucleotides are TGTGCCAGCGGCCAGTTCGCGGGGGCGCCTGGGGCCAACGTCCTGACTTTC.

V is TRBV28 and J is TRBJ1-5, with a tentative D call TRBD1 (6 bases). The ends were cut back, 1 base at V and 4 bases at J, with 11 bases in the middle. This CDR3 has 15 amino acids. Germline V CDR1 and CDR2: MDHEN, SYDVKM. DNA of the CDR3: TGTGCCAGCAGTTTATACACAGGGTTGAATCAGCCCCAGCATTTT. Residues: CASSLYTGLNQPQHF.

The chain combines TRBV6-5 with TRBJ1-1; no reliable D call. CDR1 and CDR2 (germline): MNHEY, SVGAGI. This CDR3 contains 13 residues. The ends were cut back, 6 bases at V and 7 bases at J, with 15 bases in the middle. The CDR3 DNA follows: TGTGCCAGCAGCCCCGGGGAGCTCAATGAAGCTTTCTTT. Its translation is CASSPGELNEAFF.

This chain uses TRBV1 with TRBJ2-4; no check of the table's D call, TRBD1, against the DNA was made. TRBV1 is tagged as a pseudogene. This CDR3 has 19 residues. The CDR3 coding sequence is TGCACCAGCAGCCAAGAGTGGACAGAGCCAACTATTATCAAAAACATTCAGTACTTC. Amino acid sequence: CTSSQEWTEPTIIKNIQYF.

This chain uses TRBV15 with TRBJ2-1; D is undetermined. The CDR3 spans 13 residues. Germline CDR1 LNHNV, CDR2 YYDKDF (reference sequence). V gave up 5 bases and J gave up 5 bases, with 10 bases separating them. The CDR3 DNA reads TGTGCCACCAGCCCGAATTACAACAATGAGCAGTTCTTC. This translates into CATSPNYNNEQFF.

The rearrangement joins TRBV6-6 to TRBJ1-1, with unresolved D. V was shortened by 6 bases and J by 1 base, with 9 bases between the two germline ends. The germline V gene encodes CDR1 MNHNY and CDR2 SVGAGI (reference sequence). The CDR3 covers 13 residues. The CDR3 coding sequence is TGTGCCAGCAGGACATTGGGGAACACTGAAGCTTTCTTT. Protein sequence: CASRTLGNTEAFF.

This clone has more than one count but fewer than ten. DNA of the CDR3: TGTGCCAGCAGATCGGCCGGCGGGAGATATACCGGGGAGCTGTTTTTT. It specifies CASRSAGGRYTGELFF. The V call is TRBV11-2, the J call TRBJ2-2; the match to TRBD2 covers 7 bases. Germline V gene data show CDR1 as SGHAT and CDR2 as FQNNGV. V gave up 6 bases and J gave up 5 bases; unmatched junction bases: 12. There are 16 residues in the CDR3.

A remark on this clone: An end of the junction does not agree with germline; a read error may underlie this. The V and J genes are TRBV11-2 and TRBJ1-4; no definite D call. Germline loops: CDR1 SGHAT, CDR2 FQNNGV. This CDR3 spans 12 amino acids. This chain's CDR3 is CASSLGGERLFF. The CDR3 nucleotides read TGTGCCAGCAGCTTAGGAGGTGAAAGACTGTTTTTT.

Only a few counts were recorded for this clone. This chain connects TRBV7-8 to TRBJ1-4; possibly TRBD1 for D (5 bases). Germline V CDR1 and CDR2: SGHVS, FQNEAQ. V lost 0 bases to trimming and J lost 4 bases, with 12 bases between them. The length of the CDR3 is 16 residues. The CDR3 bases are TGTGCCAGCAGCTTAGCTAAAACAGGCTTTAATGAAAAACTGTTTTTT. Translated: CASSLAKTGFNEKLFF.

This rearrangement joins TRBV7-9 to TRBJ1-1; no clear D. Germline V lookup: CDR1 SEHNR, CDR2 FQNEAQ (reference sequence). Trimming removed 5 bases from V and 1 base from J, with 14 bases in between. The CDR3 is 15 amino acids. CDR3 nucleotide sequence: TGTGCCAGCAGCACATTCGGACTGAAGAACACTGAAGCTTTCTTT. Encoded protein: CASSTFGLKNTEAFF. Full variable domain (rest looked up from reference TRBV7-9 and TRBJ1-1): DTGVSQNPRHKITKRGQNVTFRCDPISEHNRLYWYRQTLGQGPEFLTYFQNEAQLEKSRLLSDRFSAERPKGSFSTLEIQRTEQGDSAMYLCASSTFGLKNTEAFFGQGTRLTVV.

The chain uses TRBV28 and TRBJ2-7; D perhaps matches TRBD1 (7 bases). This CDR3 comprises 15 residues. V dropped 5 bases and J dropped 2 bases, with 16 bases sitting between them. Per germline, CDR1 MDHEN and CDR2 SYDVKM. In DNA form, the CDR3 reads TGTGCCAGCAGTCCGGCCGGCGGGACAGCCTACGAGCAGTACTTC. Amino acid sequence: CASSPAGGTAYEQYF.

V gene TRBV10-3 combines with J gene TRBJ1-1; 7 bases match TRBD1. Per the germline V gene, CDR1 is ENHRY and CDR2 is SYGVKD. Trimming cost V 6 bases and J 0 bases; bases outside gene matches: 7. This CDR3 region has 15 residues. The CDR3 sequence is CAIRNPTGMNTEAFF. CDR3 sequence (DNA): TGTGCCATCAGGAACCCGACAGGGATGAACACTGAAGCTTTCTTT.

The chain carries TRBV6-1 and TRBJ2-3, with TRBD1 matching over 8 bases. The germline V gene encodes CDR1 MNHNS and CDR2 SASEGT. V lost 6 bases to trimming and J lost 1 base; unmatched junction nucleotides: 0. This CDR3 is 13 amino acids long. CDR3 nucleotides: TGTGCCAGCAGGGGACAGGGCACAGATACGCAGTATTTT. Translated: CASRGQGTDTQYF.

The chain has TRBV19 and TRBJ2-1; weak D call: TRBD1 (6 bases). The CDR3 consists of 14 residues. V was trimmed by 3 bases and J by 10 bases, leaving 16 bases between them. The V gene's germline CDR1 is LNHDA and CDR2 SQIVND (reference sequence). The DNA of the CDR3 is TGTGCCAGTAGTATCGGAAGGGGCCAGGGGGAGCAGTTCTTC. Residues: CASSIGRGQGEQFF.